These 2 T cell receptor beta chains were all obtained from the same sample, sequenced in a study of blood T cell repertoires in COVID-19. The table came from immunoSEQ multiplex PCR; TCRdb's copy has only in-frame clones and leaves some out. The table records 200,000 to 300,000 clones, about 89% of them present only once. The source material was PBMCs or T cells enriched from blood (not recorded which). The receptors were gathered from a young woman who had recovered from COVID-19.

In nucleotides, the CDR3 is TGTGCCAGCAGTTTGTACAGGGATGCTGGCTACACCTTC. Translating gives CASSLYRDAGYTF. J is TRBJ1-2 and V is TRBV28, with TRBD1 as a possible D gene (6 bases). The germline V gene encodes CDR1 MDHEN and CDR2 SYDVKM. CDR3 length: 13 residues. V dropped 3 bases and J dropped 7 bases, with 12 bases sitting between them.

The chain employs TRBV7-2 and TRBJ1-4, with 7 bases aligning to TRBD1. The germline V gene encodes CDR1 SGHTA and CDR2 FQGNSA. The CDR3 covers 15 residues. Trimming took 1 base from V and 4 from J; bases not matched to a gene: 3. The CDR3 coding sequence is TGTGCCAGCAGCTTAGGGGGACAGCTTAATGAAAAACTGTTTTTT. This translates into CASSLGGQLNEKLFF. The whole variable domain, filled in from reference TRBV7-2 and TRBJ1-4, reads GAGVSQSPSNKVTEKGKDVELRCDPISGHTALYWYRQSLGQGLEFLIYFQGNSAPDKSGLPSDRFSAERTGGSVSTLTIQRTQQEDSAVYLCASSLGGQLNEKLFFGSGTQLSVL.